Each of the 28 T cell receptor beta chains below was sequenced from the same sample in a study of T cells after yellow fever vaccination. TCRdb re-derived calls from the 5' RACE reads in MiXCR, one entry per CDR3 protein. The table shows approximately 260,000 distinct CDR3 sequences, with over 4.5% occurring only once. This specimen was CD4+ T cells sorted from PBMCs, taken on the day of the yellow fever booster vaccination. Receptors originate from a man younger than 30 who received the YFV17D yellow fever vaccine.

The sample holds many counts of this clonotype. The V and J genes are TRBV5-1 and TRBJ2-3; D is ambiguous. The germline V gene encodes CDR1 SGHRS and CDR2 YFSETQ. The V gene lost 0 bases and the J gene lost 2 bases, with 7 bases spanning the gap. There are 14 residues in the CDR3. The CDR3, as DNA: TGCGCCAGCAGCTTGGTGGGGAACACAGATACGCAGTATTTT. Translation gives CASSLVGNTDTQYF. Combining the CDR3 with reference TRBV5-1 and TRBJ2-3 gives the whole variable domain KAGVTQTPRYLIKTRGQQVTLSCSPISGHRSVSWYQQTPGQGLQFLFEYFSETQRNKGNFPGRFSGRQFSNSRSEMNVSTLELGDSALYLCASSLVGNTDTQYFGPGTRLTVL.

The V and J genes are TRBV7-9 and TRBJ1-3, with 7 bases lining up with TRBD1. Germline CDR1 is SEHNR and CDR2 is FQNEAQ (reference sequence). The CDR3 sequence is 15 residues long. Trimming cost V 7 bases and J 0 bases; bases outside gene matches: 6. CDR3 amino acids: CASTRDSGSGNTIYF. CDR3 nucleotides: TGTGCCAGCACCCGGGACAGCGGCTCTGGAAACACCATATATTTT.

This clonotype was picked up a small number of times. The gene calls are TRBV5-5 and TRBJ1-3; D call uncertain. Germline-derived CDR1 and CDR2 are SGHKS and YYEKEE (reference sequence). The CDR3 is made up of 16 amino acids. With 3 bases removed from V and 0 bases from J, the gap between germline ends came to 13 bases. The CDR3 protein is CASSSGRWDSGNTIYF. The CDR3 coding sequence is TGTGCCAGCAGCTCCGGACGGTGGGACTCTGGAAACACCATATATTTT.

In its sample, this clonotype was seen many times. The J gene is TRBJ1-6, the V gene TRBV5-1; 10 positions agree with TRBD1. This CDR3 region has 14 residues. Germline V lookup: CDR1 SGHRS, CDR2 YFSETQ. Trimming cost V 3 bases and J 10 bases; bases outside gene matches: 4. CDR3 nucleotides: TGCGCCAGCAGCTCCGGGACAGGGGAATCACCCCTCCACTTT. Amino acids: CASSSGTGESPLHF.

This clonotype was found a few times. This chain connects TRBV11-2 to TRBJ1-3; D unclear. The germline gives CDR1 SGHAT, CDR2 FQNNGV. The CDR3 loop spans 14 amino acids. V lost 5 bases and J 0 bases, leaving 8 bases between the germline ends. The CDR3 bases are TGTGCCAGCAGCGTAAGCAGCTCTGGAAACACCATATATTTT. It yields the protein CASSVSSSGNTIYF.

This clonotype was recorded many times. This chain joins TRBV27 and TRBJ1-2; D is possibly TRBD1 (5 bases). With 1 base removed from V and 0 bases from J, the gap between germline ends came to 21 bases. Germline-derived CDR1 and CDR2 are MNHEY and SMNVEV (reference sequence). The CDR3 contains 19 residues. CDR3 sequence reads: CASSLLSLGTTPANYGYTF. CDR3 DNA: TGTGCCAGCAGTTTATTGTCCCTCGGGACGACGCCCGCTAACTATGGCTACACCTTC.

The CDR3 region is CATSRDWGAGGSYEQYV. CDR3 coding DNA: TGTGCCACCAGCAGAGATTGGGGGGCGGGGGGTTCCTACGAGCAGTACGTC. The V and J genes are TRBV15 and TRBJ2-7, with 8 bases identical to TRBD2. V dropped 0 bases and J dropped 1; count of bases not matched to a gene: 8. The V gene's germline CDR1 is LNHNV and CDR2 YYDKDF (reference sequence). This CDR3 has 17 residues.

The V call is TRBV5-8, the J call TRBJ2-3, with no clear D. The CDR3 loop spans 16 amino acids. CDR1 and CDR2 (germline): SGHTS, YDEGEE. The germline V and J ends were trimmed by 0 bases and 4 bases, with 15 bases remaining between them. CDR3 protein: CASSLATHNGADTQYF. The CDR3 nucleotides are TGTGCCAGCAGCTTGGCGACCCATAATGGGGCAGATACGCAGTATTTT.

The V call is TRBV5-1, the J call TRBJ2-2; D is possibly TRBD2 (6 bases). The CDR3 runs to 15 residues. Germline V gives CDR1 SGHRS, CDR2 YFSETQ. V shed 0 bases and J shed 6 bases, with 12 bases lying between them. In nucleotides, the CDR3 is TGCGCCAGCAGCTTGGTCGGGGCGGGGTCCGGGGAGCTGTTTTTT. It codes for CASSLVGAGSGELFF.

This chain's CDR3 is CASSLRGLYGYTF. CDR3 coding DNA: TGTGCCAGCAGCTTACGAGGCCTTTATGGCTACACCTTC. The rearrangement uses TRBV7-2 and TRBJ1-2; D call uncertain. CDR1 and CDR2 (germline): SGHTA, FQGNSA. This CDR3 spans 13 amino acids. Trimming shortened V by 2 bases and J by 5 bases, and 9 bases separated the two germline ends.

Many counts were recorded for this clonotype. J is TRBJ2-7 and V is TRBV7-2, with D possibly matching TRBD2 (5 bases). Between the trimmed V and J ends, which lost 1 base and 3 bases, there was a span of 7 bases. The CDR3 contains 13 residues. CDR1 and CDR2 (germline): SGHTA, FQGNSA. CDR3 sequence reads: CASSLVGNYEQYF. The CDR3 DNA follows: TGTGCCAGCAGCTTAGTCGGGAACTACGAGCAGTACTTC.

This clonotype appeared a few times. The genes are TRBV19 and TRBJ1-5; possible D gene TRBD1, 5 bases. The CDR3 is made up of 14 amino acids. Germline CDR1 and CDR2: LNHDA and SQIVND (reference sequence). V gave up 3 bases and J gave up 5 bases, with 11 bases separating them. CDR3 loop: CASSMEQGYQPQHF. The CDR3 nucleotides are TGTGCCAGTAGTATGGAGCAGGGATATCAGCCCCAGCATTTT.

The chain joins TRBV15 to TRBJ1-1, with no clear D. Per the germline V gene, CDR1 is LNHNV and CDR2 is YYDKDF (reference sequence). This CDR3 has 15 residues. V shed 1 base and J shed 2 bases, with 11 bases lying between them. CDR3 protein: CATSRGFPSNTEAFF. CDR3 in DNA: TGTGCCACCAGCAGAGGATTCCCCAGTAACACTGAAGCTTTCTTT.

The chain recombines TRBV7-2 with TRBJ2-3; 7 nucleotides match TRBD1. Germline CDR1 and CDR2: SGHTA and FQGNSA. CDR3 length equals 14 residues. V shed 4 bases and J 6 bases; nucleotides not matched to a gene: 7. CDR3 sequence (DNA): TGTGCCAGCAGCTCGGGGACAGCCTGGGATACGCAGTATTTT. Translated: CASSSGTAWDTQYF.

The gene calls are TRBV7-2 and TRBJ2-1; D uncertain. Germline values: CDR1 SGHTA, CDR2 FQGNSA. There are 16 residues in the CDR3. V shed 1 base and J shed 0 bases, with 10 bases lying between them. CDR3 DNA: TGTGCCAGCAGCTTAGGCGCGACTGGCTCCTACAATGAGCAGTTCTTC. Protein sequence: CASSLGATGSYNEQFF.

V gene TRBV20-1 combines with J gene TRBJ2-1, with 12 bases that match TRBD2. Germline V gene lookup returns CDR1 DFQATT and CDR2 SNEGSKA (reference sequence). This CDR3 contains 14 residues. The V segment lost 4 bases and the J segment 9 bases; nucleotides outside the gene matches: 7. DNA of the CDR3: TGCAGTGCTACAGGACTAGCGGGGCCTGTTGAGCAGTTCTTC. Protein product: CSATGLAGPVEQFF.

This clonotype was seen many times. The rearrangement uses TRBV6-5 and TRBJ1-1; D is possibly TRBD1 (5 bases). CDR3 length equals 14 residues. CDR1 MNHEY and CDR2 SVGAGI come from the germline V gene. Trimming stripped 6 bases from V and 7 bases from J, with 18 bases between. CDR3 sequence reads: CASRSTGDSGEAFF. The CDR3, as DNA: TGTGCCAGCAGGTCCACAGGAGATAGTGGTGAAGCTTTCTTT.

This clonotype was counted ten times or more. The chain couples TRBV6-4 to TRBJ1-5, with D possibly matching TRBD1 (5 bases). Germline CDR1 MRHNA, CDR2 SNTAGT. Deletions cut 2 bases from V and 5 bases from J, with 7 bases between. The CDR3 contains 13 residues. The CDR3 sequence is CASSDTGDQPQHF. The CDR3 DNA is TGTGCCAGCAGTGACACGGGGGATCAGCCCCAGCATTTT.

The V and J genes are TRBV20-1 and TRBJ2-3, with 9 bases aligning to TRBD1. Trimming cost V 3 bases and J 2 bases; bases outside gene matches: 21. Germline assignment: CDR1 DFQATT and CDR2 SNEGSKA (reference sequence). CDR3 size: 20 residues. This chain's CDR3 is CSASPPGGQGLRVSTDTQYF. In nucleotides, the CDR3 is TGCAGTGCTAGCCCCCCCGGGGGACAGGGACTACGAGTTTCCACAGATACGCAGTATTTT.

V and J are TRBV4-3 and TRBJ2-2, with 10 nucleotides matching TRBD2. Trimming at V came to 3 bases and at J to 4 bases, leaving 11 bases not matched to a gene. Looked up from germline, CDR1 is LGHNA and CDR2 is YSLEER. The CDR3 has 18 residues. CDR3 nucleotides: TGCGCCAGCAGCCACCCAAAAGCGGGGGGGCTGATCACCGGGGAGCTGTTTTTT. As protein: CASSHPKAGGLITGELFF.

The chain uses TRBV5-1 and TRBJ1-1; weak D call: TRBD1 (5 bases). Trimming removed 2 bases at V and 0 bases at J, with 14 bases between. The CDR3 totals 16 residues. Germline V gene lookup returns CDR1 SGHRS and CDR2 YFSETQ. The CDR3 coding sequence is TGCGCCAGCAGCTTAAGGACACCACCGATGAACACTGAAGCTTTCTTT. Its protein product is CASSLRTPPMNTEAFF.

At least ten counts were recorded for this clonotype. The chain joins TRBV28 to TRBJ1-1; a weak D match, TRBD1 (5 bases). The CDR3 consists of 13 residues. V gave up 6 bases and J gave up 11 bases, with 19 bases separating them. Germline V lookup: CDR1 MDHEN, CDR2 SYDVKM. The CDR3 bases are TGTGCCAGCAGCCCCTGGGCGGAGGGGTGGGCTTTCTTT. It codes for CASSPWAEGWAFF.

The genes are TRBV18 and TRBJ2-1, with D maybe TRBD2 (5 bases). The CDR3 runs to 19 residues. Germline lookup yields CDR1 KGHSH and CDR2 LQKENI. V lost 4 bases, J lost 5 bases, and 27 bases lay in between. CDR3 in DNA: TGTGCCAGCTCACAGAGCCCGTTCGGAGGCAGCCCAATCGACAATGAGCAGTTCTTC. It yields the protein CASSQSPFGGSPIDNEQFF. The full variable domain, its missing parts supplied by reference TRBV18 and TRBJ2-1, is NAGVMQNPRHLVRRRGQEARLRCSPMKGHSHVYWYRQLPEEGLKFMVYLQKENIIDESGMPKERFSAEFPKEGPSILRIQQVVRGDSAAYFCASSQSPFGGSPIDNEQFFGPGTRLTVL.

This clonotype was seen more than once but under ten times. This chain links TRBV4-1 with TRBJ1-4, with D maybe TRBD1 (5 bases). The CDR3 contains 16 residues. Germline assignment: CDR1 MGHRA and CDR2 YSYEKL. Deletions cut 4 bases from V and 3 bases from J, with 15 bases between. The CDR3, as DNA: TGCGCCAGCAGCCGCAGACCGGGACTCCCTAATGAAAAACTGTTTTTT. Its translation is CASSRRPGLPNEKLFF.

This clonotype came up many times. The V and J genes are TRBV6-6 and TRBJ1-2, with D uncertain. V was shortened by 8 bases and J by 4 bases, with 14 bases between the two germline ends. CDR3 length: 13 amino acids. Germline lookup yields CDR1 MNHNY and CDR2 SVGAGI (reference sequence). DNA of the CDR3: TGTGCCAGCGCCCTACGGGCGTCCTATGGCTACACCTTC. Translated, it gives CASALRASYGYTF.

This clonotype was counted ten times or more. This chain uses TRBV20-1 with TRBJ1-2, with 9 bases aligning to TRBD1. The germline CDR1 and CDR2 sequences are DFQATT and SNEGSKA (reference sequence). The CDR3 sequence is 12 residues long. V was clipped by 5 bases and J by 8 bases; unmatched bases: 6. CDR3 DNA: TGCAGTGCTTCGGACAGGGGCGGAGGCTACACCTTC. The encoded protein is CSASDRGGGYTF.

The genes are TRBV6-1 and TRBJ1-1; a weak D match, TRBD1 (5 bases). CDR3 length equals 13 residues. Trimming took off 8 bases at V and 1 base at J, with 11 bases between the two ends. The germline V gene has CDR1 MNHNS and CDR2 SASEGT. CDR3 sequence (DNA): TGTGCCAGCGTACAGGTCCGGAACACTGAAGCTTTCTTT. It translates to CASVQVRNTEAFF.

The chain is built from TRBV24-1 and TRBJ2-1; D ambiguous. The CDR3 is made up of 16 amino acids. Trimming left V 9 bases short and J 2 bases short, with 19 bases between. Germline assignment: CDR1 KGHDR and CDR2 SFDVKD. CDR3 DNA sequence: TGTGCCACCCCTTCCCGAGTGGAGTCCCCCTACAATGAGCAGTTCTTC. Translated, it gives CATPSRVESPYNEQFF.